This TCR beta chain was identified in a study of T cell responses to AZD1222 COVID-19 vaccine. A remark on this clone: The antigen remains unidentified.

Germline CDR1 reads SGHDT; CDR2 reads YYEEEE. The CDR3 contains 16 residues. Trimming took off 4 bases at V and 4 bases at J, with 18 bases between the two ends. Some clones are missing from TCRdb's copy, which holds only in-frame ones; the method was immunoSEQ multiplex PCR. The data hold 150,000 or so clones, with roughly 90% observed a single time. Study results and limitations: The peak T cell response came first, and repertoires were sampled only after it. Baseline serostatus was positive in only five to seven AZD1222 recipients. Spike as a whole was targeted by vaccine-associated CD4 TCRs, dominant at 160-218 and 743-854. Unmutated variant regions are reportedly the target of nearly half of TCRs that are spike-specific.

This clonotype was sampled from an adult in good health. The rearrangement uses TRBV5-6 and TRBJ1-3; D might be TRBD1 (5 bases). The material was peripheral blood, obtained on day 0 of AZD1222 vaccination. CDR3 sequence: CASSRSSGFTGNTIYF. As DNA, the CDR3 is TGTGCCAGCAGCCGATCTTCAGGGTTTACCGGAAACACCATATATTTT.